What follows are 6 T cell receptor beta chains derived from one specimen sequenced in a study of vaccination effects on CD4 cells after COVID-19 (dated by TCRdb to between 2021 and 2023). The library was produced with the immunoSEQ multiplex PCR assay. Here the immuneACCESS table is served through TCRdb, limited to in-frame sequences with V and J called. Missing clones are a known gap in these copies; in checked studies unresolved V genes cover under half, and the rest lacks a known reason. In this sample the table shows tens of thousands of clones, more than 60% of which occur a single time. The top ten clones comprise about 17% of the sample. The ViraFEST assay stimulated PBMC with viral peptide pools and then used TCR sequencing to identify antigen-specific CD4+ T cell clonotypes by expansion. After 10 to 11 days of culture, CD4+ T cells were isolated with the EasySep CD4+ T cell isolation kit. None of the healthy vaccine recipients had a prior SARS-CoV-2 infection, which was confirmed by nucleocapsid antibody tests that came back negative both before and after vaccination.

Their antigen targets remain unknown. Sample: CD4+ T cells from PBMCs cultured with SARS-CoV-2 spike peptides, taken before COVID-19 vaccination. The sample's cell subset or site label, in plain terms: SARS-CoV-2 spike overlapping peptide pool stimulation. The receptor source for this set is a human donor who received a COVID-19 vaccine.

The J gene is TRBJ1-1, the V gene TRBV3-1 (or the pseudogene TRBV3-2); D not certain. Germline CDR1 reads LGHDT; CDR2 reads YNNKEL (reference sequence). Trimming removed 4 bases at V and 0 bases at J, with 9 bases between. There are 14 residues in the CDR3. The chain's CDR3 is CASSLGPMNTEAFF. The CDR3 nucleotides are TGTGCCAGCAGCCTTGGACCCATGAACACTGAAGCTTTCTTT.

This sequence joins TRBV4-2 and TRBJ2-6; TRBD2 is a possible D gene (6 bases). This CDR3 region has 16 residues. Trimming cost V 4 bases and J 4 bases, with 14 bases left between them. In germline, CDR1 is LGHNA, CDR2 YNFKEQ. The CDR3 region is CASSRGGGRGANVLTF. The CDR3 nucleotides read TGTGCCAGCAGCCGAGGCGGAGGGAGAGGGGCCAACGTCCTGACTTTC.

The V gene is TRBV18, the J gene TRBJ1-5; unclear D gene. This CDR3 spans 14 amino acids. V was clipped by 2 bases and J by 1 base, with 6 bases between them. Looked up from germline, CDR1 is KGHSH and CDR2 is LQKENI. The CDR3 here is CASSPLGSNQPQHF. The CDR3 region has the DNA TGTGCCAGCTCACCATTAGGCAGCAATCAGCCCCAGCATTTT.

This clone was observed a single time. The V gene is TRBV3-1 (or the pseudogene TRBV3-2), the J gene TRBJ2-7; 12 bases fit TRBD1. This CDR3 has 15 residues. The ends lost 3 bases at V and 5 bases at J; junction bases unmatched: 5. Looked up from germline, CDR1 is LGHDT and CDR2 is YNNKEL (reference sequence). CDR3 protein: CASSHPGQGAHEQYF. The CDR3 DNA follows: TGTGCCAGCAGCCATCCGGGACAGGGGGCCCACGAGCAGTACTTC.

This clone was seen a few times. J is TRBJ2-4 and V is TRBV18, with D maybe TRBD1 (5 bases). Germline CDR1 KGHSH, CDR2 LQKENI. This CDR3 contains 15 residues. The V end lost 2 bases, the J end lost 1 base, and 9 bases lay between the germline ends. In DNA, the CDR3 is TGTGCCAGCTCACCAGGGGCAGGGGCCAAAAACATTCAGTACTTC. Translation gives CASSPGAGAKNIQYF.

This clone was counted between two and nine times. The V gene is TRBV28, the J gene TRBJ2-7; perhaps D is TRBD1 or TRBD2 (5 bases each). Trimming took 3 bases from V and 0 from J, leaving 12 bases between them. This CDR3 is 15 amino acids long. The germline CDR1 and CDR2 sequences are MDHEN and SYDVKM. CDR3 loop: CASSFVWGRSYEQYF. CDR3 coding DNA: TGTGCCAGCAGTTTTGTATGGGGACGCTCCTACGAGCAGTACTTC.